This T cell receptor beta chain was documented in a study of OX40 agonist ivuxolimab in advanced cancers. Study-level background: Patients undergoing dose escalation presented with hepatocellular carcinoma, melanoma, renal cell or head and neck cancer. Participants averaged roughly 57 years of age (range about 23 to 79) and were roughly 80% male.

The count of this clone is one. Assay used: immunoSEQ multiplex PCR; TCRdb lists only in-frame clones, some missing. This table holds 70,000 to 90,000 clones, approximately 89% found once. Germline CDR1 and CDR2: MDHEN and SYDVKM. The CDR3 consists of 13 residues. The TCR comes from an adult with an advanced solid tumor such as melanoma, head and neck, liver or kidney cancer. The V call is TRBV28, the J call TRBJ2-5; D possibly corresponds to TRBD1 (5 bases). With the DNA end fitting TRBJ2-7 better, the J assignment may be wrong. Sequences were derived from CD4+ or CD8+ T cells sorted from blood, sampled in a trial of the OX40 agonist ivuxolimab. In nucleotides, the CDR3 is TGTGCCAGCAGTCTCCAGGGTTGGTACGAGCAGTACTTC. Amino acid sequence: CASSLQGWYEQYF.